This T cell receptor (beta chain) was captured by sequencing in a study of blood T cell repertoires in COVID-19. Unmatched junction bases numbered 14, after V lost 7 bases and J lost 4 bases. This CDR3 spans 16 amino acids. Germline V gene sequence: CDR1 SNHLY, CDR2 FYNNEI. Sequencing was performed with immunoSEQ multiplex PCR; in TCRdb, only in-frame clones are kept and a portion is missing. This sample has fewer than 200,000 clones, with roughly 79% found just once. This chain uses TRBV2 with TRBJ2-3; 7 bases agree with TRBD1. Sequenced material: peripheral blood. The TCR was taken from a woman older than 75 with acute or convalescent COVID-19. CDR3 residues: CASTKQGLRIPDTQYF. The CDR3 bases are TGTGCCAGCACCAAACAGGGGTTGAGGATCCCAGATACGCAGTATTTT.